The next 28 T cell receptor beta chains were all read from a single sample in a study of OX40 agonist ivuxolimab in advanced cancers. Assay: immunoSEQ multiplex PCR; the TCRdb copy retains only in-frame clones and omits some. The sample has approximately 19,000 clones, 70% to 90% seen once. Here the sequenced sample was CD4+ or CD8+ T cells sorted from blood, taken in a trial of the OX40 agonist ivuxolimab. The source is an adult with an advanced solid tumor such as melanoma, head and neck, liver or kidney cancer.

The chain joins TRBV19 to TRBJ1-5; 10 bases line up with TRBD1. Germline V gene lookup returns CDR1 LNHDA and CDR2 SQIVND (reference sequence). J lost 1 base, V lost 4 bases, and 7 bases had no gene match. This CDR3 comprises 17 residues. The CDR3 sequence is CASSTSRQGASNQPQHF. The CDR3 DNA reads TGTGCCAGTAGTACCTCTCGACAGGGGGCGAGCAATCAGCCCCAGCATTTT.

The chain joins TRBV7-3 to TRBJ1-2, with D possibly being TRBD1 (6 bases). Germline loops: CDR1 SGHTA, CDR2 FQGTGA. CDR3 length: 13 amino acids. V shed 5 bases and J shed 3 bases, with 10 bases lying between them. For the CDR3, the DNA is TGTGCCAGCAGCCAGGGGAACGACTATGGCTACACCTTC. Its translation is CASSQGNDYGYTF.

The genes are TRBV2 and TRBJ2-3; 10 bases align to TRBD1. The V segment lost 4 bases and the J segment 6 bases; nucleotides outside the gene matches: 10. Germline loops: CDR1 SNHLY, CDR2 FYNNEI. The CDR3 extends over 16 amino acids. The CDR3 DNA is TGTGCCAGCAGTGGGGACAGGGGCCGGAGGGTGGATACGCAGTATTTT. As protein: CASSGDRGRRVDTQYF.

As DNA, the CDR3 is TGTGCCAGCAGTCCAAGCTCCTACGAGCAGTACTTC. It is translated as CASSPSSYEQYF. The chain has TRBV27 and TRBJ2-7; no reliable D call. The V gene lost 5 bases and the J gene lost 0 bases, with 5 bases spanning the gap. Germline V gene lookup returns CDR1 MNHEY and CDR2 SMNVEV (reference sequence). The CDR3 length is 12 residues.

This chain joins TRBV29-1 and TRBJ2-7, with D possibly matching TRBD2 (6 bases). CDR1 is SQVTM, CDR2 ANQGSEA, per germline. The CDR3 extends over 15 amino acids. With 2 bases removed from V and 0 bases from J, the gap between germline ends came to 14 bases. The DNA of the CDR3 is TGCAGCGTTGAACTTGGCGGGGCTAGCTCCTACGAGCAGTACTTC. Encoded protein: CSVELGGASSYEQYF.

The rearrangement joins TRBV6-4 to TRBJ2-1, with 8 bases matching TRBD2. V was clipped by 3 bases and J by 6 bases; unmatched bases: 7. The CDR3 is made up of 15 amino acids. Germline V gives CDR1 MRHNA, CDR2 SNTAGT. CDR3 sequence (DNA): TGTGCCAGCAGTGATGGCGCGGGGGGTAGCAATGAGCAGTTCTTC. Encoded protein: CASSDGAGGSNEQFF.

The chain carries TRBV5-8 and TRBJ2-5; TRBD1 agrees at 9 bases. Trimming removed 4 bases from V and 1 base from J; junction bases left unmatched: 8. Looked up from germline, CDR1 is SGHTS and CDR2 is YDEGEE. This CDR3 is built from 16 residues. CDR3 region: CASSQPGTGTQETQYF. In DNA, the CDR3 is TGTGCCAGCAGCCAACCGGGGACAGGGACCCAAGAGACCCAGTACTTC.

This chain links TRBV15 with TRBJ2-3; D is unresolved. Germline values: CDR1 LNHNV, CDR2 YYDKDF (reference sequence). The CDR3 has 13 residues. Trimming cost V 0 bases and J 4 bases, with 5 bases left between them. CDR3 DNA sequence: TGTGCCACCAGCAGAGAAACGTCAGATACGCAGTATTTT. Translated, it gives CATSRETSDTQYF.

The chain has TRBV27 and TRBJ2-4; weak D call: TRBD2 (6 bases). This CDR3 comprises 11 residues. CDR1 MNHEY and CDR2 SMNVEV come from the germline V gene (reference sequence). V lost 2 bases and J lost 14, with 10 bases in between. The CDR3 nucleotides read TGTGCCAGCAGTTTAGCGGGGCAGGAGTACTTC. It encodes CASSLAGQEYF.

The rearrangement links TRBV7-9 to TRBJ2-7, with D hard to call. Between the trimmed V and J ends, which lost 6 bases and 6 bases, there was a span of 18 bases. The CDR3 consists of 14 residues. Germline-derived CDR1 and CDR2 are SEHNR and FQNEAQ (reference sequence). The CDR3 sequence is CASRDEARRSEQYF. As DNA, the CDR3 is TGTGCCAGCAGGGATGAGGCCCGTCGATCCGAGCAGTACTTC.

This clone appeared a few times. The chain recombines TRBV5-1 with TRBJ2-5, with D uncertain. The V gene lost 4 bases and the J gene lost 0 bases, with 7 bases spanning the gap. Germline CDR1 SGHRS, CDR2 YFSETQ. This CDR3 comprises 13 residues. This CDR3 reads CASSEGNQETQYF. The CDR3 nucleotides read TGCGCCAGCAGCGAAGGGAACCAAGAGACCCAGTACTTC.

The rearrangement joins TRBV7-9 to TRBJ2-2; 11 bases line up with TRBD2. J gave up 5 bases and V 4 bases, and 6 bases lay outside the gene matches. The V gene's germline CDR1 is SEHNR and CDR2 FQNEAQ (reference sequence). The CDR3 loop spans 16 amino acids. In nucleotides, the CDR3 is TGTGCCAGCAGCTCAATGGGACTAGCGGAGACCGGGGAGCTGTTTTTT. Translated, it gives CASSSMGLAETGELFF.

The V and J genes are TRBV19 and TRBJ2-3; 7 nucleotides align to TRBD2. This CDR3 has 14 amino acids. Germline values: CDR1 LNHDA, CDR2 SQIVND (reference sequence). Trimming at V came to 5 bases and at J to 2 bases, leaving 4 bases not matched to a gene. This CDR3 is CASSPAGPTDTQYF. CDR3 coding DNA: TGTGCCAGTAGTCCAGCGGGGCCCACAGATACGCAGTATTTT. The full variable domain, completed using reference TRBV19 and TRBJ2-3, is DGGITQSPKYLFRKEGQNVTLSCEQNLNHDAMYWYRQDPGQGLRLIYYSQIVNDFQKGDIAEGYSVSREKKESFPLTVTSAQKNPTAFYLCASSPAGPTDTQYFGPGTRLTVL.

The chain recombines TRBV13 with TRBJ2-5; maybe TRBD2 (6 bases). Germline V gene data show CDR1 as PRHDT and CDR2 as FYEKMQ (reference sequence). This CDR3 is built from 14 residues. V lost 3 bases and J lost 1, with 9 bases in between. The CDR3 here is CASSLGGFQETQYF. The CDR3 nucleotides read TGTGCCAGCAGCTTGGGAGGCTTCCAAGAGACCCAGTACTTC.

This chain uses TRBV7-9 with TRBJ1-2; TRBD1 is a possible D gene (5 bases). CDR1 and CDR2 (germline): SEHNR, FQNEAQ (reference sequence). Trimming left V 1 base short and J 3 bases short, with 12 bases between. This CDR3 contains 15 residues. The DNA for the CDR3 is TGTGCCAGCAGCTTAGACGGAGGGGCGGACTATGGCTACACCTTC. Translation gives CASSLDGGADYGYTF.

This clone was seen once. The chain carries TRBV28 and TRBJ1-1, with D perhaps TRBD1 (5 bases). Trimming pared 2 bases from V and 5 bases from J, leaving 9 bases between. Germline V gives CDR1 MDHEN, CDR2 SYDVKM. The CDR3 is 13 amino acids. The CDR3: CASSLGGRTEAFF. The CDR3 DNA sequence: TGTGCCAGCAGTTTAGGGGGTCGGACTGAAGCTTTCTTT.

This sequence joins TRBV11-2 and TRBJ2-7; TRBD1 might be the D (5 bases). Germline V gene data show CDR1 as SGHAT and CDR2 as FQNNGV. The CDR3 length is 14 residues. Trimming removed 4 bases at V and 6 bases at J, with 16 bases between. As DNA, the CDR3 is TGTGCCAGCAGCTCCTCCCCAGGGTCTGCCGAGCAGTACTTC. It is translated as CASSSSPGSAEQYF.

This rearrangement joins TRBV29-1 to TRBJ2-7, with D maybe TRBD1 (5 bases). Germline V gives CDR1 SQVTM, CDR2 ANQGSEA. Trimming shortened V by 6 bases and J by 4 bases, and 13 bases separated the two germline ends. CDR3 length: 12 amino acids. The CDR3 protein is CSVVDTRYEQYF. CDR3 in DNA: TGCAGCGTAGTGGACACACGTTACGAGCAGTACTTC.

The V and J genes are TRBV29-1 and TRBJ2-7, with D unclear. The germline V gene has CDR1 SQVTM and CDR2 ANQGSEA. The germline V and J ends were trimmed by 3 bases and 2 bases, with 8 bases remaining between them. This CDR3 spans 12 amino acids. This CDR3 is CSVEGKAYEQYF. The CDR3 DNA reads as TGCAGCGTTGAGGGCAAGGCCTACGAGCAGTACTTC.

The chain links TRBV7-6 to TRBJ2-7; 9 positions match TRBD1. There are 16 residues in the CDR3. CDR1 is SGHVS, CDR2 FNYEAQ, per germline. With V trimmed by 5 bases and J by 3 bases, 11 bases remained unmatched. CDR3 region: CASSPSATGGFYEQYF. For the CDR3, the DNA is TGTGCCAGCAGCCCATCAGCGACAGGGGGTTTCTACGAGCAGTACTTC. Looking up the rest from reference TRBV7-6 and TRBJ2-7 gives the full variable domain: GAGVSQSPRYKVTKRGQDVALRCDPISGHVSLYWYRQALGQGPEFLTYFNYEAQQDKSGLPNDRFSAERPEGSISTLTIQRTEQRDSAMYRCASSPSATGGFYEQYFGPGTRLTVT.

The chain combines TRBV27 with TRBJ2-1; D unclear. CDR1 is MNHEY, CDR2 SMNVEV, per germline (reference sequence). There are 12 residues in the CDR3. Trimming stripped 4 bases from V and 12 bases from J, with 13 bases between. The CDR3 bases are TGTGCCAGCAGTTCCCAGAAGTTGGCGCAGTTCTTC. Amino acid sequence: CASSSQKLAQFF.

V gene TRBV4-1 combines with J gene TRBJ2-5; 7 nucleotides match TRBD1. With V trimmed by 3 bases and J by 4 bases, 8 bases remained unmatched. The germline CDR1 and CDR2 sequences are MGHRA and YSYEKL. There are 15 residues in the CDR3. Here the CDR3 DNA reads TGCGCCAGCAGCCACTTTACAGGGGTAGGAGAGACCCAGTACTTC. Protein product: CASSHFTGVGETQYF.

This rearrangement joins TRBV4-2 to TRBJ1-5; D perhaps matches TRBD1 (5 bases). Germline CDR1 is LGHNA and CDR2 is YNFKEQ. The CDR3 runs to 14 residues. The V and J ends lost 1 base and 4 bases respectively, with 8 bases between them. CDR3 nucleotide sequence: TGTGCCAGCAGCCAAGTAAGGGGAAATCAGCCCCAGCATTTT. This translates into CASSQVRGNQPQHF.

The chain combines TRBV7-6 with TRBJ1-2; D is unresolved. CDR1 and CDR2 from the germline V gene are SGHVS and FNYEAQ. The CDR3 covers 13 residues. Trimming removed 2 bases at V and 8 bases at J, with 12 bases between. CDR3 coding DNA: TGTGCCAGCAGCTTAAGACCTGAGGAGGGCTACACCTTC. This codes for CASSLRPEEGYTF.

This clone occurred once. The rearrangement joins TRBV6-1 to TRBJ1-1, with 9 bases aligning to TRBD1. The CDR3 has 14 amino acids. Per germline, CDR1 MNHNS and CDR2 SASEGT. Unmatched junction bases numbered 10, after V lost 4 bases and J lost 10 bases. CDR3 protein: CASSALLGQGGAFF. In DNA, the CDR3 is TGTGCCAGCAGTGCTCTTCTGGGACAGGGTGGAGCTTTCTTT.

This rearrangement joins TRBV7-2 to TRBJ2-5; the match to TRBD1 covers 8 bases. Germline V CDR1 and CDR2: SGHTA, FQGNSA. This CDR3 is built from 17 residues. The ends lost 8 bases at V and 9 bases at J; junction bases unmatched: 23. The CDR3 DNA follows: TGTGCCAGCCAACCCACCCCACAGGGGGTGCACCGTCAGGCCCAGTACTTC. Translating it yields CASQPTPQGVHRQAQYF.

V is TRBV28 and J is TRBJ2-1; a possible D gene is TRBD2 (5 bases). Trimming removed 2 bases from V and 1 base from J, with 9 bases in between. Per germline, CDR1 MDHEN and CDR2 SYDVKM. This CDR3 has 15 amino acids. CDR3 sequence reads: CASSLLSGSYNEQFF. In DNA form, the CDR3 reads TGTGCCAGCAGTTTACTATCGGGATCCTACAATGAGCAGTTCTTC.

The V call is TRBV4-2, the J call TRBJ2-5; 9 bases align to TRBD2. Germline V gene sequence: CDR1 LGHNA, CDR2 YNFKEQ. J lost 3 bases, V lost 0 bases, and 14 bases had no gene match. The CDR3 spans 19 residues. This chain's CDR3 is CASSQEGGVAGARKETQYF. The DNA for the CDR3 is TGTGCCAGCAGCCAAGAAGGCGGAGTAGCGGGGGCCAGGAAAGAGACCCAGTACTTC.